This T cell receptor beta chain was sequenced in a study of cytomegalovirus exposure and HLA in healthy donors. General study results and limits: Per a prior analysis, the majority of TCR beta V segments were productive roughly 87% or roughly 30% of the time. In a later analysis, parvovirus B19, influenza, CMV and Epstein-Barr virus appeared linked to several top co-occurrence clusters.

The length of the CDR3 is 14 residues. Per germline, CDR1 ENHRY and CDR2 SYGVKD. This clone appeared a single time. The antigen is undetermined. The junction differs from germline at one of its ends, possibly a read error. Use of 60 Vbeta and 13 Jbeta primers characterized the PCR. Data came from immunoSEQ multiplex PCR; TCRdb stores just in-frame clones and leaves some out. This sample has around 230,000 clones, with about 88% found just once. The chain is built from TRBV10-3 and TRBJ2-7, with D possibly being TRBD2 (6 bases). The TCR sequence derives from a girl aged 2 to 10 in good health and CMV-seronegative. Sequencing used PBMCs. CDR3 DNA: TGTGCCAGCAGTAACGTCCCCGGGAGTGACGAGCAGTACTTC. The encoded protein is CASSNVPGSDEQYF.